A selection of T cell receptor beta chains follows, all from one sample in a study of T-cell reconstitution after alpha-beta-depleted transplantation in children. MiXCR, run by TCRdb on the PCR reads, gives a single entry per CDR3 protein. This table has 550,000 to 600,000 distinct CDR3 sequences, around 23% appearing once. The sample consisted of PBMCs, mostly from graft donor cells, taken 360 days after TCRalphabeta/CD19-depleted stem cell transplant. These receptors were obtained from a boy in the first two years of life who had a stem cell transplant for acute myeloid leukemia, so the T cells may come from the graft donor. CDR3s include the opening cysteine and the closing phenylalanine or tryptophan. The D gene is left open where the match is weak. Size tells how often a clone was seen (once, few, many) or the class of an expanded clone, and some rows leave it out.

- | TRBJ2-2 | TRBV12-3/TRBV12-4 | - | CASSLGYGNTGELFF | TGTGCCAGCAGTTTAGGTTACGGAAACACCGGGGAGCTGTTTTTT
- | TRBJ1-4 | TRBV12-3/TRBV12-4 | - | CASSLSYRNEKLFF | TGTGCCAGCAGTTTGAGCTACCGTAATGAAAAACTGTTTTTT
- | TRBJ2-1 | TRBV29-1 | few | CSVCPGRSYNEQFF | TGCAGCGTTTGTCCCGGGCGGTCCTACAATGAGCAGTTCTTC
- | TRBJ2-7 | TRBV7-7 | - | CASSLDLRMEQYF | TGTGCCAGCAGCTTAGATCTGAGAATGGAGCAGTACTTC
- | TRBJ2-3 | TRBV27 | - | CASSSRRVSPTDTQYF | TGTGCCAGCAGTAGCCGCAGGGTCTCTCCCACAGATACGCAGTATTTT
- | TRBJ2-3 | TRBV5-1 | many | CASSLARGDRTDTQYF | TGCGCCAGCAGCCTTGCGAGGGGGGACCGCACAGATACGCAGTATTTT
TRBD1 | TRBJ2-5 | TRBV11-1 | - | CASRKGQGSEPRPQETQYF | TGTGCCAGCAGGAAGGGACAGGGGTCGGAGCCTCGCCCACAAGAGACCCAGTACTTC
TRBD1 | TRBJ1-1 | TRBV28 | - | CASSFASGQLNTEAFF | TGTGCCAGCAGTTTCGCCTCGGGACAGTTGAACACTGAAGCTTTCTTT
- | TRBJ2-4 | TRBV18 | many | CASSPQGSNIQYF | TGTGCCAGCTCCCCCCAGGGGTCGAACATTCAGTACTTC
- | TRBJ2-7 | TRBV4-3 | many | CASSQDTGRNYEQYF | TGCGCCAGCAGCCAAGATACAGGAAGGAACTACGAGCAGTACTTC
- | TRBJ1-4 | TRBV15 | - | CATSTDGHVDEKLFF | TGTGCCACCTCAACCGACGGCCATGTGGATGAAAAACTGTTTTTT
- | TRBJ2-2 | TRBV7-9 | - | CASSQTGRGGTGELFF | TGTGCCAGCAGCCAGACCGGCAGGGGTGGCACCGGGGAGCTGTTTTTT